The 16 T cell receptor beta chains presented below share a single source sample, sequenced in a study of OX40 agonist ivuxolimab in advanced cancers. Repertoires were generated with immunoSEQ multiplex PCR, while TCRdb's copy carries only in-frame clones and drops some. The sample records about 48,000 clones, roughly 83% being singletons. Sequencing was performed on CD4+ or CD8+ T cells sorted from blood, taken in a trial of the OX40 agonist ivuxolimab. These receptor sequences come from an adult with an advanced solid tumor such as melanoma, head and neck, liver or kidney cancer.

V gene TRBV2 combines with J gene TRBJ1-4; D not resolved. V lost 3 bases and J lost 7, with 12 bases in between. CDR3 length: 14 residues. The germline V gene has CDR1 SNHLY and CDR2 FYNNEI. CDR3 in amino acids: CASSDEGSSEKLFF. CDR3 coding DNA: TGTGCCAGCAGTGATGAGGGAAGTAGTGAAAAACTGTTTTTT.

The chain joins TRBV7-2 to TRBJ2-3; TRBD2 matches at 8 bases. V shed 5 bases and J 3 bases; nucleotides not matched to a gene: 4. CDR1 and CDR2 (germline): SGHTA, FQGNSA. The CDR3 length is 14 residues. The CDR3 reads CASSPLAETDTQYF. CDR3 DNA sequence: TGTGCCAGCAGCCCACTAGCGGAGACAGATACGCAGTATTTT.

The CDR3 region has the DNA TGTGCCAGCAGCTTAGGGACTAGCGGGGGACAAGAGACCCAGTACTTC. Translation: CASSLGTSGGQETQYF. This chain links TRBV7-2 with TRBJ2-5; 13 nucleotides align to TRBD2. The V gene end was trimmed by 1 base and the J gene end by 2 bases; junction bases not matched to a gene: 1. The length of the CDR3 is 16 residues. CDR1 and CDR2 from the germline V gene are SGHTA and FQGNSA.

The rearrangement joins TRBV2 to TRBJ2-2, with D possibly TRBD2 on 7 matching bases. Germline loops: CDR1 SNHLY, CDR2 FYNNEI. Trimming stripped 6 bases from V and 3 bases from J, with 14 bases between. The CDR3 runs to 15 residues. In nucleotides, the CDR3 is TGTGCCAGCAGAAGGGGGGGAAAGGACACCGGGGAGCTGTTTTTT. Protein: CASRRGGKDTGELFF. Full variable domain (missing parts from reference TRBV2 and TRBJ2-2): EPEVTQTPSHQVTQMGQEVILRCVPISNHLYFYWYRQILGQKVEFLVSFYNNEISEKSEIFDDQFSVERPDGSNFTLKIRSTKLEDSAMYFCASRRGGKDTGELFFGEGSRLTVL.

On this clone: Other DNA sequences in the sample encode the same CDR3. CDR3 nucleotides: TGTGCCAGCAGTCCTACGGGAGTTTCCTACAATGAGCAGTTCTTC. Protein product: CASSPTGVSYNEQFF. This chain uses TRBV28 with TRBJ2-1, with a weak D call TRBD2 (6 bases). The CDR3 length is 15 residues. V shed 5 bases and J shed 1 base, with 12 bases lying between them. Germline CDR1 MDHEN, CDR2 SYDVKM.

The V and J genes are TRBV5-1 and TRBJ2-7; D tentatively reads TRBD1 or TRBD2 (5 bases each). The CDR3 has 17 amino acids. The germline V gene encodes CDR1 SGHRS and CDR2 YFSETQ. Trimming pared 4 bases from V and 2 bases from J, leaving 22 bases between. The CDR3 spells CASSPGAWGVGAYEQYF. The CDR3, as DNA: TGCGCCAGCAGCCCCGGGGCATGGGGTGTAGGGGCCTACGAGCAGTACTTC.

The chain employs TRBV7-3 and TRBJ2-1; 9 bases align to TRBD2. The CDR3 extends over 16 amino acids. The junction had 5 bases not matched to a gene; V was cut back by 5 bases and J by 0 bases. Germline V gene sequence: CDR1 SGHTA, CDR2 FQGTGA. The chain's CDR3 is CASSAGLAYSYNEQFF. CDR3 in DNA: TGTGCCAGCAGCGCCGGACTAGCGTACTCCTACAATGAGCAGTTCTTC. The full variable domain, rest sourced from reference TRBV7-3 and TRBJ2-1, is GAGVSQTPSNKVTEKGKYVELRCDPISGHTALYWYRQSLGQGPEFLIYFQGTGAADDSGLPNDRFFAVRPEGSVSTLKIQRTERGDSAVYLCASSAGLAYSYNEQFFGPGTRLTVL.

In DNA form, the CDR3 reads TGCGCCAGCAGTGACGGCGGGGGGAGCTATGAGCAGTTCTTC. Residues: CASSDGGGSYEQFF. The chain joins TRBV10-1 to TRBJ2-1, with TRBD2 matching over 8 bases. J gave up 8 bases and V 3 bases, and 6 bases lay outside the gene matches. This CDR3 is 14 amino acids long. From germline, CDR1 is WNHNN and CDR2 SYGVQD (reference sequence).

The genes are TRBV19 and TRBJ2-1; no clear D gene. The germline V gene encodes CDR1 LNHDA and CDR2 SQIVND (reference sequence). The CDR3 is 15 amino acids. V lost 5 bases and J lost 0, with 11 bases in between. The CDR3 region is CASSYGRTSYNEQFF. As DNA, the CDR3 is TGTGCCAGTAGTTACGGACGGACCTCCTACAATGAGCAGTTCTTC.

The chain joins TRBV4-3 to TRBJ2-2; D call uncertain. Germline V gene data show CDR1 as LGHNA and CDR2 as YSLEER. The CDR3 consists of 14 residues. V lost 0 bases and J 4 bases, leaving 6 bases between the germline ends. The CDR3 reads CASSQDAFTGELFF. The CDR3 DNA is TGCGCCAGCAGCCAAGACGCGTTCACCGGGGAGCTGTTTTTT.

The chain carries TRBV2 and TRBJ2-7; 8 nucleotides line up with TRBD2. Per the germline V gene, CDR1 is SNHLY and CDR2 is FYNNEI. With V trimmed by 0 bases and J by 6 bases, 7 bases remained unmatched. CDR3 length: 15 amino acids. The CDR3 loop reads CASSEARAGESEQYV. For the CDR3, the DNA is TGTGCCAGCAGTGAAGCGCGAGCGGGGGAGTCCGAGCAGTACGTC.

The genes are TRBV4-1 and TRBJ1-2; the match to TRBD1 covers 8 bases. Germline V gene data show CDR1 as MGHRA and CDR2 as YSYEKL. The trim removed 9 bases at V and 4 bases at J, leaving 4 bases unmatched. The CDR3 loop spans 12 amino acids. The DNA for the CDR3 is TGCGCCAGTTATACAGGGGGCTATGGCTACACCTTC. As protein: CASYTGGYGYTF.

This rearrangement joins TRBV7-9 to TRBJ2-1; 9 bases match TRBD2. The CDR3 runs to 17 residues. The germline V gene has CDR1 SEHNR and CDR2 FQNEAQ (reference sequence). The ends lost 2 bases at V and 5 bases at J; junction bases unmatched: 10. CDR3 region: CASSLSRGGAAHNEQFF. The CDR3 region has the DNA TGTGCCAGCAGCTTATCGCGCGGGGGGGCAGCCCACAATGAGCAGTTCTTC.

This chain links TRBV28 with TRBJ2-7, with D tentatively TRBD1 (7 bases). This CDR3 region has 14 residues. CDR1 and CDR2 (germline): MDHEN, SYDVKM. Between the trimmed V and J ends, which lost 6 bases and 3 bases, there was a span of 15 bases. This CDR3 is CASRSTGTFYEQYF. The CDR3 bases are TGTGCCAGCAGGTCGACAGGGACTTTCTACGAGCAGTACTTC.

The chain couples TRBV2 to TRBJ2-5; D may be TRBD1 (6 bases). Trimming stripped 4 bases from V and 4 bases from J, with 13 bases between. Per the germline V gene, CDR1 is SNHLY and CDR2 is FYNNEI. The CDR3 has 14 residues. Here the CDR3 DNA reads TGTGCCAGCAGTGCTACAGGGCAGGGAGAGACCCAGTACTTC. Amino acid sequence: CASSATGQGETQYF.

The genes are TRBV4-1 and TRBJ2-3; 7 bases fit TRBD1. Germline V gene data show CDR1 as MGHRA and CDR2 as YSYEKL. Losses at the gene ends were 0 bases for V and 0 bases for J; bases not matched to a gene: 15. The CDR3 length is 20 residues. CDR3 amino acids: CASSQDWGDRALISTDTQYF. The DNA for the CDR3 is TGCGCCAGCAGCCAAGATTGGGGAGACAGGGCTTTAATAAGCACAGATACGCAGTATTTT.